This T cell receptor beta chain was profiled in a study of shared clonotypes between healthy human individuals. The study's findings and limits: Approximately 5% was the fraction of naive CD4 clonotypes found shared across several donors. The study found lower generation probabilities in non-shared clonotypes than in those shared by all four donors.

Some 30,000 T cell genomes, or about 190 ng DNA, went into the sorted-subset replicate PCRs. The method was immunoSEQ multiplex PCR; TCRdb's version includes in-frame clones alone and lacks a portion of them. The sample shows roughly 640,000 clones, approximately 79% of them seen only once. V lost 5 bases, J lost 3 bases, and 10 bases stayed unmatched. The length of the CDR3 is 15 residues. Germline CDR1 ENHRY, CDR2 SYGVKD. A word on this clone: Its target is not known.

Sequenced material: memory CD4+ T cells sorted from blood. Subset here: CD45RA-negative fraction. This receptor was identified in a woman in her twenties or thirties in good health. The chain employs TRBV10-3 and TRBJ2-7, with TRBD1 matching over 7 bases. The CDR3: CAISPGTASLYEQYF. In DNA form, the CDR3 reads TGTGCCATCAGTCCCGGGACAGCGAGCCTCTACGAGCAGTACTTC.